The sequence of this TCR beta chain was determined in a study of CD8+CD57+ T cells in acquired aplastic anemia. Study observations and caveats: In common between the patients and the controls were around 30 CD8+ CDR3 sequences.

Patients chosen for sequencing had shown CD8+CD57+ cell expansion by flow cytometry. Genomic DNA, serving as template, underwent TCR beta VDJ and CDR3 profiling. TCRdb recomputed calls from the reads with MiXCR, one row per CDR3 protein. The data hold 180,000 or so distinct CDR3 sequences, with 40% to 50% observed a single time. Remarks on this clonotype: The antigen is unknown.

This CDR3 is built from 15 residues. With 0 bases removed from V and 8 bases from J, the gap between germline ends came to 16 bases. CDR1 is LNHNV and CDR2 is YYDKDF in the germline V gene (reference sequence). The sequencing sample was made of sorted CD4+, CD8+, or CD8+CD57+ T cells (not recorded which) from PBMCs. This clonotype was obtained from a human donor with aplastic anemia. The chain joins TRBV15 to TRBJ1-2, with D unresolved. CDR3: CATSRDLKKLDGYTF. CDR3 nucleotide sequence: TGTGCCACCAGCAGAGATTTGAAGAAATTGGACGGCTACACCTTC.